The T cell receptor (beta chain) under discussion was sequenced for a study of T cell clones after liver transplantation (dated by TCRdb to about 2019). About the investigation overall: Samples were obtained from ITN030ST, a randomized trial in which withdrawal of immunosuppression was attempted within 2 years of liver transplantation. Subjects received no induction therapy and standard immunosuppression until randomization at 12-24 months post-transplant. Donor-reactive T cell clones were identified by TCRbeta sequencing after a pre-transplant mixed lymphocyte reaction and then tracked in post-transplant blood. A cohort of 8 liver transplant recipients was studied, of whom 3 were classified as tolerant and 5 as non-tolerant. Tolerance was defined as complete immunosuppression withdrawal for at least one year with no rise in liver enzymes beyond twice the upper limit of normal. As an antigen-independent comparator for donor-reactive sequences, third party-reactive TCRbeta sequences were also identified from pre-transplant MLRs. Of the eight recipients, three were HCV-positive, while the remaining recipients had been transplanted for non-autoimmune, non-viral indications. Blood samples were collected pre-transplant, pre-randomization before withdrawal, and post-randomization after either full withdrawal or failed withdrawal. What the authors observed across the whole study: Low numbers of available donor cells limited the measurable donor-reactive repertoire in a couple of subjects. Circulating donor-reactive CD4 TCRbeta sequences fell significantly post-transplant in most of the 8 subjects, irrespective of tolerance or HCV status. Because no allograft tissue specimens were available, donor-reactive T cells may have migrated into the graft instead of being deleted. A greater decline was seen for donor-reactive sequences than for third party-reactive sequences, suggesting partial antigen-specific deletion unrelated to withdrawal success. The conclusions were considered preliminary, being limited by small, heterogeneous patient numbers and non-standardized post-transplant time points. When repertoire turnover was accounted for, significantly reduced detection of donor-reactive sequences was found in 7 of 8 subjects for CD4 and in 8 of 8 subjects for CD8.

Notes on this clone: Its antigen has not been determined. The record has no base qualities; no much larger clone is one base away.

The sample's time point label is to be understood as: pre-transplant. Unstimulated PBMCs, after thawing, were stained for CD3, CD4 and CD8 and then FACS-sorted into CD3+CD4+ and CD3+CD8+ populations. Randomization to immunosuppression withdrawal applied to every one of the 8 studied subjects. The Qiagen DNeasy Blood and Tissue Kit was used for genomic DNA isolation. High-throughput TCRbeta CDR3 sequencing of frozen genomic DNA was performed by immunoSEQ, including PCR amplification, mapping, bias correction and internal controls. The study's processing was this. Only productive rearrangements were retained, and each unique TCRbeta sequence was defined by its CDR3 nucleotide sequence together with its V and J gene. For classification of a sequence as donor-reactive, at least 5-fold expansion in CFSE-low cells relative to unstimulated pre-transplant cells and a frequency of at least 0.01% were required. Minimum frequency thresholds were set for each subject on the basis of the unstimulated sample with the lowest template count, so that a detection power of at least 90% was ensured. Jensen-Shannon divergence between the top 1000 TCRbeta sequences post-transplant and pre-transplant was used to measure repertoire turnover. Changes in detection of donor-reactive sequences were tested with two-sided Fisher's exact tests. TCRdb provides this immuneACCESS table in a form limited to in-frame rearrangements. Some clones are lacking; in checked studies, under half of them reflect an unresolved V gene, and why the rest are absent is not known. That table is the source of V, J and clone size, and D and trimming were worked out from the DNA. For this sample the table gives approximately 72,000 clones, of which around 90% were detected only once. Clones ranked in the top ten supply 2% to 3% of the sample.

The sequence derives from a human donor who received a liver transplant. Here the sequenced sample was CD4+ T cells from blood, taken before liver transplant.

The DNA is TGTGCCAGTAGGGTCGCAGGGGCAGGCAATCAGCCCCAGCATTTT. Its protein product is CASRVAGAGNQPQHF. This sequence uses TRBV19 and TRBJ1-5; TRBD1 is a weak D gene call, 6 bases matching. V drops 6 bases and J drops 2 bases, leaving 14 bases in between. From the cysteine through the phenylalanine, the CDR3 covers 15 amino acids. Only the CDR3 part of the read is kept: 45 bases, read in frame from the first base. CDR1 and CDR2 are drawn from the germline V gene (reference sequence): LNHDA, SQIVND.